This T cell receptor (beta chain) was documented in a study of Ad26.COV2.S vaccination and SARS-CoV-2 variants (dated by TCRdb to 2020 to 2022). Notes on the research overall: Vaccine-arm donors came from COV1001, a multicentre, randomized, double-blind, placebo-controlled phase I-IIa trial of Ad26.COV2.S in healthy adults. Ad26.COV2.S was given intramuscularly at 5x10^10 or 1x10^11 viral particles, as a single shot or as two shots 56 days apart. TCRbeta repertoire sequencing was used to assess the specificity and breadth of SARS-CoV-2-reactive T cell receptors after Ad26.COV2.S vaccination. The TCR-sequenced set comprised approximately 32 samples: 19 Ad26.COV2.S vaccine recipients, 5 placebo recipients and 8 SARS-CoV-2 convalescent individuals. Trial participants were randomized into five groups of five, in which low-dose or high-dose Ad26.COV2.S was given once or twice, or placebo was given on both occasions. Throughout the experiments and outcome assessment, investigators stayed blinded to trial group allocation. General findings and caveats noted by the study authors: Ad26.COV2.S recipients had higher spike-specific TCR breadth than placebo recipients (P = 0.0014). Substantial breadth of spike-specific CD8+ and CD4+ T cell responses was reported after vaccination. Vaccine and placebo recipients had similar non-spike TCR breadth, a finding consistent with the vaccine containing only spike. The authors noted that total T cell responses may have been underestimated by the TCR breadth and depth analyses. Comparing responses between vaccine doses or regimens was not something the study was powered to do.

The intended sense of this specimen's treatment or condition label: roughly 19 received Ad26.COV2.S at low or high dose, single or two shots; 5 received placebo; per-sample allocation not given. Repertoires of vaccine and placebo recipients were sequenced from samples taken on day 63 after the first injection. Cohort 1b enrolled about two dozen adults aged 18-55 years at a single site in Boston, USA, between 29 July and 7 August 2020. Ad26.COV2.S was a replication-incompetent adenovirus type 26 vector that expressed a prefusion-stabilized SARS-CoV-2 spike protein derived from the original Wuhan strain. The immunoSEQ Assay was the method used to sequence TCRbeta CDR3 regions. After extraction, genomic DNA underwent amplification by bias-controlled multiplex PCR, followed by high-throughput sequencing. Per the source publication's procedure: Collapsing and filtering of sequences were performed to quantify the absolute abundance of each unique TCRbeta CDR3 region. T cell fraction was estimated by normalizing TCRbeta template counts to usable DNA, with usable DNA measured through amplification of reference genes found in all nucleated cells. Repertoire TCRs were annotated as SARS-CoV-2-specific by exact matching of V gene, CDR3 amino acid sequence and J gene to a known reactive TCR set. MIRA supplied the reference SARS-CoV-2 TCR set, which was filtered for enrichment in COVID-19-positive ImmuneCODE repertoires so that public or cross-reactive TCRs were removed. Based on the MIRA antigens, annotated TCRs were further analysed at the level of specific ORF or position within ORF. Breadth was defined as annotated unique rearrangements over total unique productive rearrangements; depth was the summed frequency of those rearrangements. TCR breadth was compared between groups using two-sided Wilcoxon rank-sum tests. Not all clones reach the TCRdb copy of this immuneACCESS table, which keeps in-frame sequences only. Checked studies attribute under half of the gap to unresolved V genes and leave the rest unexplained. The D gene and trimming were derived from the DNA, and the V and J assignments and clone size from that table. The sample table contains hundreds of thousands of clones; only one count was recorded for about four fifths of them. The biggest ten clones account for just under 7.5% of the sample.

The cysteine opens and the phenylalanine closes a CDR3 of 17 amino acids. The kept DNA is CDR3 alone, 51 bases in frame from the first base. From the germline V gene, CDR1 is ENHRY and CDR2 is SYGVKD. Deletion took 0 bases off V and 5 bases off J, with a span of 19 bases between the germline ends. In the case of this clone: Its antigen target is currently unknown. No much larger clone is present one base from it, and per-base qualities are unavailable.

Sequences were derived from peripheral blood, sampled in a trial of Ad26.COV2.S vaccine versus placebo. In this chain, TRBV10-3 is recombined with TRBJ1-1; the D gene is possibly TRBD1, with 6 bases matching. The source is a person between 18 and 65 years old who received the Ad26.COV2.S COVID-19 vaccine or a placebo. The DNA is as follows: TGTGCCATCAGTGAGTCGAACTACAGGGCCTATGAAACTGAAGCTTTCTTT. This codes for CAISESNYRAYETEAFF.